A single sample is the source of the 12 T cell receptor beta chains below, sequenced in a study of response to subunit inactivated influenza vaccine (dated by TCRdb to 2017 to 2018). The library was prepared using RT-PCR. The reads were generated on an Illumina HiSeq 2500. TCRdb redid the processing of the public reads, applying fastp at Q25 and MiXCR, and retained in-frame beta chains. Every distinct CDR3 protein forms one entry, paired with its most common genes and DNA. This sample lists more than 150,000 distinct CDR3 sequences; about 11% were detected once. Clones ranked in the top ten supply around 35% of the sample. The starting material was CD8+ T cells sorted from PBMCs, obtained about 24 months after vaccination. Receptor source: a man aged 45 to 70 who received an inactivated influenza vaccine. Donor details come from another sample of the same person, matched by shared clones.

The genes are TRBV10-3 and TRBJ1-2; 9 nucleotides match TRBD1. CDR1 is ENHRY and CDR2 is SYGVKD in the germline V gene. This CDR3 is built from 13 residues. The ends lost 3 bases at V and 8 bases at J; junction bases unmatched: 4. CDR3 sequence (DNA): TGTGCCATCAGTGATGGGACAGGGTACGGCTACACCTTC. It specifies CAISDGTGYGYTF.

This chain uses TRBV7-9 with TRBJ2-1; possible D gene TRBD1, 6 bases. Germline V gives CDR1 SEHNR, CDR2 FQNEAQ (reference sequence). V shed 5 bases and J shed 0 bases, with 17 bases lying between them. The CDR3 sequence is 17 residues long. This CDR3 is CASSPLMGATSYNEQFF. In nucleotides, the CDR3 is TGTGCCAGCAGCCCCCTGATGGGGGCGACCTCCTACAATGAGCAGTTCTTC.

The table lists this clonotype with many counts. V usage is TRBV5-1 and J usage is TRBJ2-1; 7 bases match TRBD2. The J segment lost 4 bases and the V segment lost 5 bases, leaving 12 bases of the junction unmatched. The CDR3 extends over 16 amino acids. Germline V gives CDR1 SGHRS, CDR2 YFSETQ. CDR3 bases: TGCGCCAGCAGTCCTCGGACTAGTCCTTTATACAATGAGCAGTTCTTC. Translated, it gives CASSPRTSPLYNEQFF. The whole variable domain, remainder taken from reference TRBV5-1 and TRBJ2-1, is KAGVTQTPRYLIKTRGQQVTLSCSPISGHRSVSWYQQTPGQGLQFLFEYFSETQRNKGNFPGRFSGRQFSNSRSEMNVSTLELGDSALYLCASSPRTSPLYNEQFFGPGTRLTVL.

This clonotype turned up a few times. The rearrangement joins TRBV27 to TRBJ2-2, with 10 bases fitting TRBD2. Per the germline V gene, CDR1 is MNHEY and CDR2 is SMNVEV (reference sequence). V lost 3 bases to trimming and J lost 8 bases; unmatched junction nucleotides: 9. The CDR3 sequence is 16 residues long. CDR3 nucleotides: TGTGCCAGCAGTTTCGTCCTAGCGGGAGTACGGGGGGAGCTGTTTTTT. This translates into CASSFVLAGVRGELFF.

The genes are TRBV3-1 and TRBJ2-1; 11 bases map to TRBD2. The germline V gene encodes CDR1 LGHDT and CDR2 YNNKEL (reference sequence). The CDR3 is made up of 19 amino acids. J gave up 0 bases and V 3 bases, and 10 bases lay outside the gene matches. CDR3 sequence: CASSHTPSGGPSSYNEQFF. CDR3 DNA: TGTGCCAGCAGCCATACCCCTAGCGGGGGGCCTAGCTCCTACAATGAGCAGTTCTTC.

The table lists this clonotype with a few counts. The chain carries TRBV7-9 and TRBJ1-1, with 9 bases that match TRBD1. This CDR3 is built from 16 residues. V dropped 6 bases and J dropped 0; count of bases not matched to a gene: 8. Germline CDR1 is SEHNR and CDR2 is FQNEAQ (reference sequence). Written as DNA, the CDR3 is TGTGCCAGCAGTCGGACGACAGGGGGTATGAACACTGAAGCTTTCTTT. The encoded protein is CASSRTTGGMNTEAFF.

This clonotype has a count of ten or more. This chain connects TRBV10-3 to TRBJ2-2; no clear D. This CDR3 spans 17 amino acids. CDR1 and CDR2 (germline): ENHRY, SYGVKD. V lost 0 bases and J 0 bases, leaving 11 bases between the germline ends. CDR3 in amino acids: CAISESPSEANTGELFF. DNA of the CDR3: TGTGCCATCAGTGAGTCGCCCAGCGAAGCGAACACCGGGGAGCTGTTTTTT.

This clonotype occurred a few times. The J gene is TRBJ1-5, the V gene TRBV6-2 or TRBV6-3; D possibly corresponds to TRBD1 (6 bases). Germline CDR1 reads MNHEY; CDR2 reads SVGEGT. The CDR3 is 15 residues long. With 2 bases removed from V and 4 bases from J, the gap between germline ends came to 12 bases. CDR3 loop: CASSYEDSQNQPQHF. CDR3 coding DNA: TGTGCCAGCAGTTACGAGGACAGTCAGAATCAGCCCCAGCATTTT.

This clonotype was seen repeatedly, ten times or more. V and J are TRBV20-1 and TRBJ1-4; TRBD1 might be the D (6 bases). This CDR3 region has 15 residues. Germline V gives CDR1 DFQATT, CDR2 SNEGSKA (reference sequence). The V end lost 8 bases, the J end lost 8 bases, and 24 bases lay between the germline ends. CDR3: CSPYPPLAGEEKLFF. The CDR3 DNA sequence: TGCAGTCCCTACCCTCCTTTGGCAGGGGAAGAAAAACTGTTTTTT.

This clonotype was seen a handful of times. The rearrangement uses TRBV12-3 or TRBV12-4 and TRBJ2-1; tentative D call: TRBD2 (6 bases). The CDR3 has 12 residues. The germline V and J ends were trimmed by 7 bases and 9 bases, with 13 bases remaining between them. CDR3 region: CASNPGGSEQFF. In DNA, the CDR3 is TGTGCCAGCAACCCCGGGGGATCTGAGCAGTTCTTC.

This clonotype was picked up many times. The chain combines TRBV6-5 with TRBJ2-5; a possible D gene is TRBD1 (7 bases). There are 12 residues in the CDR3. CDR1 is MNHEY, CDR2 SVGAGI, per germline. V was shortened by 8 bases and J by 12 bases, with 19 bases between the two germline ends. Written as DNA, the CDR3 is TGTGCCAGCGCTAGTGGGGGGACAGAAGAGTACTTC. Translated: CASASGGTEEYF.

The rearrangement links TRBV25-1 to TRBJ2-1; D is ambiguous. The CDR3 is 14 amino acids. Germline lookup yields CDR1 MGHDK and CDR2 SYGVNS. The V and J ends lost 1 base and 4 bases respectively, with 8 bases between them. The CDR3 sequence: CASSEWEGYNEQFF. CDR3 bases: TGTGCCAGCAGTGAATGGGAAGGGTACAATGAGCAGTTCTTC.